This is a list of T cell receptor beta chains from one sample in a study of blood T cell repertoires in COVID-19. Assay: immunoSEQ multiplex PCR; the TCRdb copy retains only in-frame clones and omits some. The table has approximately 670,000 clones, over 80% seen once. The sequenced sample was peripheral blood. The receptor source for this set is a woman between 18 and 29 years old with acute or convalescent COVID-19. CDR3s include the opening cysteine and the closing phenylalanine or tryptophan. The order of the fields is J gene, clone size, V gene, CDR3 protein. Clone size is not always given. Where it is, it says once, few, many or a class for expanded clones.

TRBJ2-1,-,TRBV29-1,CSVELRPYNEQFF
TRBJ1-6,-,TRBV6-5,CASRPGDHYNSPLHF
TRBJ2-1,-,TRBV7-9,CASSLAGHNRIYNEQFF
TRBJ2-5,-,TRBV9,CASSLGTSLAAETQYF
TRBJ1-6,-,TRBV27,CASSPRGNLRNSPLHF
TRBJ1-2,-,TRBV4-1,CASSQETWGYTF
TRBJ2-7,-,TRBV29-1,CSARGGGSYEQYF
TRBJ1-5,-,TRBV19,CASSILQGYQPQHF
TRBJ2-1,-,TRBV5-4,CASTHTSGYNEQFF
TRBJ1-3,-,TRBV30,CAWSGGLLGGNTIYF
TRBJ2-5,-,TRBV6-1,CASSEEGGGAETQYF
TRBJ1-3,-,TRBV6-5,CASLNYRGNTIYF
TRBJ1-5,once,TRBV4-3,CASSQETGNQPQHF
TRBJ1-2,-,TRBV7-9,CASSSPTRQARDGYTF
TRBJ1-4,-,TRBV10-3,CAISESWRTGDNEKLFF
TRBJ2-1,-,TRBV9,CASSAGTSGGDEQFF
TRBJ1-4,-,TRBV5-8,CASSRGQALHRELFF
TRBJ2-1,-,TRBV7-3,CASGGALRNEQFF
TRBJ1-2,-,TRBV19,CASNTGGNIYGYTF
TRBJ2-7,-,TRBV10-3,CAISGGQGASEQYF
TRBJ1-1,-,TRBV6-5,CASVNRGLNTEAFF